This T cell receptor (beta chain) was profiled in a study of blood T cell repertoires in COVID-19. Overall study: Specimens from acute and convalescent COVID-19 originated in the United States, Italy and Spain.

Exposed study participants had met a COVID-19 case within 2 weeks before entry. Germline V gene sequence: CDR1 GTSNPN, CDR2 SVGIG (reference sequence). V lost 0 bases to trimming and J lost 3 bases; unmatched junction nucleotides: 15. CDR3 length equals 18 residues. Source study methods: The assay estimated nucleated cells by amplifying reference gene primers. Sequencing used immunoSEQ multiplex PCR; TCRdb keeps in-frame clones, though not all of them. D and trimming come from the DNA, and the V and J calls and clone size come from that table. Of 190,000 or so clones in the sample, 65% to 90% were seen once. This clone was seen only a few times.

The sequenced sample consisted of PBMCs or T cells enriched from blood (not recorded which). This TCR came from a woman aged 30 to 39 who had been exposed to COVID-19. The chain has TRBV30 and TRBJ1-1; 8 bases fit TRBD1. The CDR3 DNA sequence: TGTGCCTGGAGTGTGGACCCCCAGGACAGGGACTGGTACACTGAAGCTTTCTTT. Translated: CAWSVDPQDRDWYTEAFF.